Listed below are T cell receptor beta chains from one sample, sequenced in a study of response to subunit inactivated influenza vaccine. Via MiXCR, TCRdb re-called the RT-PCR reads, giving one row per CDR3 protein. Seen here are hundreds of thousands of distinct CDR3 sequences, 11% to 15% observed once, and the top ten hold roughly 7.2%. The sample was PBMCs from blood, taken around two weeks before vaccination. The source is a man in his fifties or sixties who received an inactivated influenza vaccine. Each CDR3 is given with its conserved first and last residue. D genes are given only for firm matches.

TRBV5-5,.,TRBJ1-1,CASSSQSTEAFF
TRBV12-3/TRBV12-4,.,TRBJ2-7,CASSLRTGTRNEQYF
TRBV5-5,.,TRBJ1-1,CASSSKEYTEAFF
TRBV6-2/TRBV6-3,.,TRBJ1-5,CASKTFGQGLNQPQHF
TRBV4-2,TRBD1,TRBJ2-1,CASSQDRGRDEQFF
TRBV6-1,.,TRBJ2-4,CATLNSTAKNIQHF
TRBV7-6,TRBD2,TRBJ2-7,CASSRTSGDYYEQYF
TRBV29-1,.,TRBJ2-1,CSVYEDSYNEQFF
TRBV28,TRBD1,TRBJ1-3,CASSFPQGGNTIYF
TRBV28,.,TRBJ2-7,CASSFPRQGRYEQYF
TRBV20-1,.,TRBJ2-7,CSATPGRRTYEQYF
TRBV5-1,TRBD1,TRBJ1-2,CASSLGDRGGSYGYTF
TRBV29-1,.,TRBJ1-1,CSVAQRNTEAFF
TRBV21-1,.,TRBJ2-7,CASSNLKQVYEQYF
TRBV6-2/TRBV6-3,.,TRBJ1-5,CASSYSGTELSNQPQHF
TRBV14,.,TRBJ2-3,CASSQDYLDTQYF
TRBV11-2,TRBD2,TRBJ2-5,CAGSPRLAQETQYF
TRBV21-1,.,TRBJ2-7,CASIRGEVPNPTYEQYF
TRBV29-1,.,TRBJ2-7,CSVKGGRGLYEQYF
TRBV12-3/TRBV12-4,TRBD1,TRBJ1-2,CASSRRQGDGYTF
TRBV27,TRBD2,TRBJ2-3,CASSRALAGTDTQYF
TRBV7-2,.,TRBJ1-6,CASSSDGGFNNSPLHF
TRBV7-9,.,TRBJ1-5,CASGGEGVGDQPQHF
TRBV30,TRBD2,TRBJ2-1,CALERGRDNEQFF
TRBV30,.,TRBJ1-2,CAWSEPQQGNYGYTF
TRBV2,.,TRBJ1-2,CASREDPNYGYTF
TRBV7-8,TRBD1,TRBJ1-5,CASSFERGHNQPQHF
TRBV21-1,.,TRBJ2-2,CASTIPVGGKGSNTGELFF
TRBV30,.,TRBJ1-1,CACSGMNTEAFF
TRBV5-1,TRBD1,TRBJ2-7,CASREESGGAAYEQYF
TRBV7-2,.,TRBJ1-6,CASMSVGQTNSPLHF
TRBV2,.,TRBJ2-3,CASTRNTGTKGDTQYF
TRBV15,.,TRBJ2-5,CATSRDLSLGETQYF
TRBV20-1,.,TRBJ1-4,CSARIFLWGTGELDEKLFF
TRBV2,TRBD1,TRBJ2-7,CASSDYRGAYEQYF
TRBV6-2/TRBV6-3,TRBD1,TRBJ2-7,CASSPGTGGRRSYEQYF
TRBV12-3/TRBV12-4,.,TRBJ2-1,CASSFPGTGVFNEQFF
TRBV2,TRBD1,TRBJ1-1,CASRRTGEVNTEAFF
TRBV5-1,TRBD1,TRBJ1-1,CASSLDVDRVGRAFF
TRBV12-3/TRBV12-4,.,TRBJ2-6,CASSPHQGQAGANVLTF
TRBV11-2,.,TRBJ2-2,CASSLGEAGELFF
TRBV7-9,.,TRBJ2-3,CASSQVGSDTQYF
TRBV5-1,TRBD1,TRBJ1-3,CASSLRGLGNTIYF
TRBV7-9,TRBD2,TRBJ2-3,CASSSRLAGGGDTQYF
TRBV7-7,TRBD2,TRBJ2-1,CASSLFDGGDEQFF
TRBV4-3,.,TRBJ2-7,CASSQDVGQSYEQYF
TRBV6-1,TRBD1,TRBJ2-3,CASSRTGSPDTQYF